The 21 T cell receptor beta chains below all came from one sample that was sequenced in a study of blood T cell repertoires in COVID-19. Assay: immunoSEQ multiplex PCR; the TCRdb copy retains only in-frame clones and omits some. Of a few hundred thousand clones in the sample, roughly 87% were seen once. The source material was PBMCs or T cells enriched from blood (not recorded which). These receptors were collected from a woman under 40 who had recovered from COVID-19.

This chain connects TRBV27 to TRBJ1-1; D not resolved. The CDR3 consists of 16 residues. Germline loops: CDR1 MNHEY, CDR2 SMNVEV (reference sequence). Trimming took off 2 bases at V and 0 bases at J, with 13 bases between the two ends. CDR3 DNA: TGTGCCAGCAGTTTAAGTGAGTACTTCATGAACACTGAAGCTTTCTTT. This encodes CASSLSEYFMNTEAFF.

The V and J genes are TRBV2 and TRBJ2-1, with 11 nucleotides matching TRBD2. CDR3 size: 14 residues. Losses at the gene ends were 6 bases for V and 5 bases for J; bases not matched to a gene: 3. CDR1 is SNHLY and CDR2 is FYNNEI in the germline V gene. The CDR3 loop is CASRRLAGNNEQFF. CDR3 DNA sequence: TGTGCCAGCAGAAGACTAGCGGGAAACAATGAGCAGTTCTTC.

As DNA, the CDR3 is TGCGCCAGCAGCTTACCGCAGGGTGGCACTGAAGCTTTCTTT. This gives the protein CASSLPQGGTEAFF. The genes are TRBV5-1 and TRBJ1-1; D perhaps matches TRBD1 (5 bases). V lost 2 bases, J lost 4 bases, and 12 bases lay in between. The CDR3 is 14 residues long. Germline V gene data show CDR1 as SGHRS and CDR2 as YFSETQ.

The V and J genes are TRBV2 and TRBJ2-5; a weak D match, TRBD1 (5 bases). Germline V gene data show CDR1 as SNHLY and CDR2 as FYNNEI. V was cut by 8 bases and J by 1 base, with 14 bases left in between. This CDR3 comprises 14 residues. This CDR3 is CASLIRAPQETQYF. The CDR3 nucleotides read TGTGCCAGCCTCATCAGGGCACCCCAAGAGACCCAGTACTTC. Filled out from reference TRBV2 and TRBJ2-5, the complete variable domain reads EPEVTQTPSHQVTQMGQEVILRCVPISNHLYFYWYRQILGQKVEFLVSFYNNEISEKSEIFDDQFSVERPDGSNFTLKIRSTKLEDSAMYFCASLIRAPQETQYFGPGTRLLVL.

The chain uses TRBV4-2 and TRBJ2-3, with TRBD2 matching 8 bases. The CDR3 is 17 residues long. V trimming: 0 bases; J trimming: 1 base; junction bases outside the gene matches: 6. Per germline, CDR1 LGHNA and CDR2 YNFKEQ. This chain's CDR3 is CASSQDSLAGGTDTQYF. The DNA for the CDR3 is TGTGCCAGCAGCCAAGATAGCCTAGCGGGCGGCACAGATACGCAGTATTTT.

The rearrangement links TRBV5-1 to TRBJ1-1; D possibly corresponds to TRBD1 (5 bases). V gave up 0 bases and J gave up 3 bases, with 15 bases separating them. The CDR3 spans 16 residues. Per germline, CDR1 SGHRS and CDR2 YFSETQ. CDR3 protein: CASSLDTPSTDTEAFF. CDR3 bases: TGCGCCAGCAGCTTGGATACCCCATCGACAGACACTGAAGCTTTCTTT.

The rearrangement uses TRBV5-1 and TRBJ2-2, with D tentatively TRBD1 (6 bases). The CDR3 runs 16 residues. The germline gives CDR1 SGHRS, CDR2 YFSETQ. V was clipped by 4 bases and J by 4 bases, with 17 bases between them. CDR3 nucleotide sequence: TGCGCCAGCAGCCCCTTAGTTCAGGGGAGCACCGGGGAGCTGTTTTTT. It translates to CASSPLVQGSTGELFF.

A note on this clone: Other DNA sequences of this sample code for an identical CDR3. The rearrangement links TRBV19 to TRBJ2-2; 15 bases line up with TRBD2. This CDR3 spans 18 amino acids. Trimming removed 6 bases from V and 2 bases from J; junction bases left unmatched: 7. The germline V gene has CDR1 LNHDA and CDR2 SQIVND (reference sequence). Written as DNA, the CDR3 is TGTGCCAGTAGCCCGGGACTAGCGGGAGGCCGAAACACCGGGGAGCTGTTTTTT. Translating it yields CASSPGLAGGRNTGELFF.

The chain employs TRBV13 and TRBJ2-7, with 9 bases fitting TRBD1. The germline gives CDR1 PRHDT, CDR2 FYEKMQ (reference sequence). Trimming took 11 bases from V and 5 from J; bases not matched to a gene: 16. The CDR3 runs to 15 residues. CDR3 protein: CAGDRDICGEDEQYF. In nucleotides, the CDR3 is TGTGCCGGGGACAGGGACATCTGCGGTGAGGACGAGCAGTACTTC.

The chain carries TRBV27 and TRBJ2-3; TRBD2 agrees at 9 bases. J was trimmed by 9 bases and V by 3 bases; bases with no gene match: 1. CDR1 is MNHEY and CDR2 is SMNVEV in the germline V gene (reference sequence). The CDR3 extends over 12 amino acids. CDR3 in amino acids: CASSLSGRTQYF. DNA of the CDR3: TGTGCCAGCAGTTTGAGCGGGAGGACGCAGTATTTT.

The V gene is TRBV30, the J gene TRBJ2-3; 8 bases line up with TRBD2. The V and J ends lost 5 bases and 6 bases, in that order; junction bases with no gene match: 4. Germline CDR1 reads GTSNPN; CDR2 reads SVGIG (reference sequence). There are 12 residues in the CDR3. The CDR3 bases are TGTGCCTGGGGGCCGGGAGGGGATACGCAGTATTTT. Its translation is CAWGPGGDTQYF.

The chain employs TRBV25-1 and TRBJ1-5, with D possibly matching TRBD1 (6 bases). This CDR3 has 17 amino acids. Germline assignment: CDR1 MGHDK and CDR2 SYGVNS. The V and J ends lost 7 bases and 2 bases respectively, with 21 bases between them. The DNA for the CDR3 is TGTGCCAGCACTCTCTGGGGGGGGCGCGGGGGCAATCAGCCCCAGCATTTT. This codes for CASTLWGGRGGNQPQHF.

The chain recombines TRBV12-5 with TRBJ2-7; unclear D gene. There are 13 residues in the CDR3. V was cut by 0 bases and J by 2 bases, with 5 bases left in between. CDR1 is LGHNT and CDR2 is FRNRAP in the germline V gene. CDR3 in amino acids: CASGLVPAYEQYF. The CDR3 nucleotides read TGTGCTAGTGGTTTGGTACCAGCCTACGAGCAGTACTTC.

The rearrangement links TRBV15 to TRBJ2-1; 7 bases are shared with TRBD2. V trimming: 3 bases; J trimming: 7 bases; junction bases outside the gene matches: 9. The germline CDR1 and CDR2 sequences are LNHNV and YYDKDF (reference sequence). This CDR3 contains 15 residues. CDR3 region: CATSSLTSSRNEQFF. CDR3 DNA sequence: TGTGCCACCAGCAGCTTGACTAGCTCCCGAAATGAGCAGTTCTTC.

The chain employs TRBV5-1 and TRBJ2-5; 10 bases match TRBD1. The CDR3 length is 16 residues. J gave up 2 bases and V 5 bases, and 9 bases lay outside the gene matches. Germline V gene lookup returns CDR1 SGHRS and CDR2 YFSETQ. The CDR3 protein is CASSSPGTGEQETQYF. Written as DNA, the CDR3 is TGCGCCAGCAGTTCCCCCGGGACAGGGGAGCAAGAGACCCAGTACTTC.

This chain connects TRBV5-1 to TRBJ2-2; D possibly corresponds to TRBD1 (6 bases). Trimming shortened V by 7 bases and J by 3 bases, and 16 bases separated the two germline ends. CDR1 is SGHRS, CDR2 YFSETQ, per germline. The CDR3 contains 15 residues. This CDR3 reads CASAKGGWDTGELFF. CDR3 nucleotides: TGCGCCAGCGCGAAAGGGGGTTGGGACACCGGGGAGCTGTTTTTT.

This sequence joins TRBV2 and TRBJ1-2; TRBD1 matches 8 bases. CDR1 is SNHLY and CDR2 is FYNNEI in the germline V gene. The length of the CDR3 is 18 residues. Trimming cost V 3 bases and J 4 bases; bases outside gene matches: 16. The DNA of the CDR3 is TGTGCCAGCAGTGATTCCCCGGACAGGGCCCTTCGAAGCTATGGCTACACCTTC. Translation gives CASSDSPDRALRSYGYTF.

This clone has more than one count but fewer than ten. The gene calls are TRBV5-1 and TRBJ2-1; 10 positions agree with TRBD2. V was pared by 5 bases and J by 7 bases, with 12 bases of the junction left unmatched. This CDR3 is 16 amino acids long. CDR1 is SGHRS, CDR2 YFSETQ, per germline. CDR3 amino acids: CASRTSGFDGGNEQFF. For the CDR3, the DNA is TGCGCCAGCAGGACTAGCGGGTTCGATGGTGGGAATGAGCAGTTCTTC.

The chain joins TRBV27 to TRBJ1-2, with D perhaps TRBD1 (5 bases). CDR1 and CDR2 from the germline V gene are MNHEY and SMNVEV (reference sequence). CDR3 size: 15 residues. Trimming removed 3 bases at V and 0 bases at J, with 11 bases between. The CDR3 loop reads CASSFRQTSNYGYTF. In DNA form, the CDR3 reads TGTGCCAGCAGTTTCCGACAGACATCTAACTATGGCTACACCTTC.

V usage is TRBV19 and J usage is TRBJ1-2; D not certain. CDR1 is LNHDA and CDR2 is SQIVND in the germline V gene (reference sequence). Trimming took 5 bases from V and 6 from J, leaving 13 bases between them. This CDR3 comprises 13 residues. CDR3 in amino acids: CASSLSGSNGYTF. The CDR3 DNA follows: TGTGCCAGTAGTTTGTCGGGGTCTAATGGCTACACCTTC. The full variable domain, in which reference TRBV19 and TRBJ1-2 provide the parts outside the CDR3, is DGGITQSPKYLFRKEGQNVTLSCEQNLNHDAMYWYRQDPGQGLRLIYYSQIVNDFQKGDIAEGYSVSREKKESFPLTVTSAQKNPTAFYLCASSLSGSNGYTFGSGTRLTVV.

The chain is built from TRBV12-3 or TRBV12-4 and TRBJ1-5; perhaps TRBD1 as D (6 bases). The V gene lost 6 bases and the J gene lost 6 bases, with 12 bases spanning the gap. CDR3 size: 13 residues. The CDR3 reads CASRSTGPQPQHF. For the CDR3, the DNA is TGTGCCAGCAGGTCGACAGGACCTCAGCCCCAGCATTTT.